This T cell receptor (beta chain) was recorded in a study of CD8+CD57+ T cells in acquired aplastic anemia. Study results and caveats: No significant difference in CD8+ Simpson's diversity was found between patients and controls.

Comments on this clonotype: The antigen is not known.

The CDR3 is made up of 14 amino acids. Germline trimming cut 5 bases from V and 8 bases from J; bases unmatched to any gene: 6. Looked up from germline, CDR1 is SEHNR and CDR2 is FQNEAQ (reference sequence). According to the study, genomic DNA was the template for TCR beta VDJ and CDR3 profiling. One entry per CDR3 protein results from TCRdb running MiXCR on the reads. The sample lists a few hundred thousand distinct CDR3 sequences; 45% to 70% were seen once. The sequence was obtained from a human donor with severe aplastic anemia or a healthy control (not recorded which). The J gene is TRBJ1-2, the V gene TRBV7-9, with 12 bases matching TRBD1. Source material: sorted CD4+, CD8+, or CD8+CD57+ T cells (not recorded which) from PBMCs. The CDR3 spells CASSPGQGARGYTF. CDR3 DNA: TGTGCCAGCAGCCCGGGACAGGGGGCGCGGGGCTACACCTTC.